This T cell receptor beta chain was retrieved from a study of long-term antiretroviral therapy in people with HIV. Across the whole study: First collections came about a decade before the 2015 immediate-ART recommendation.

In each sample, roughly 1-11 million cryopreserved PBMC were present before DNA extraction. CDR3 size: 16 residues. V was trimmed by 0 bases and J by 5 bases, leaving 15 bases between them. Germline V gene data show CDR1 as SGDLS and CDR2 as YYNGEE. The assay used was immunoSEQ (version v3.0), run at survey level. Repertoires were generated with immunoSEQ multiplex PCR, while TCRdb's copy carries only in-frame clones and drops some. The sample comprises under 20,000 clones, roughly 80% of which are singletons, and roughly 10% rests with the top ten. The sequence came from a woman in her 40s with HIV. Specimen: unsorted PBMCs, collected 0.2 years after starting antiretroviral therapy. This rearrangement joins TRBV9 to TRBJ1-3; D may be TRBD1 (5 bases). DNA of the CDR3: TGTGCCAGCAGCGTAGACGGGGCTGTGGGAAGAAACACCATATATTTT. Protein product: CASSVDGAVGRNTIYF.